This T cell receptor beta chain was obtained from a study of OX40 agonist ivuxolimab in advanced cancers. Sequenced by immunoSEQ multiplex PCR; TCRdb stores in-frame clones only, minus some. This table has about 64,000 clones, about 90% appearing once. The CDR3 is 14 amino acids. V was shortened by 0 bases and J by 5 bases, with 8 bases between the two germline ends. The V gene's germline CDR1 is LNHNV and CDR2 YYDKDF (reference sequence). This sequence joins TRBV15 and TRBJ2-1; D might be TRBD1 (5 bases). This sequence was found in an adult with an advanced solid tumor such as melanoma, head and neck, liver or kidney cancer. The source was CD4+ or CD8+ T cells sorted from blood, collected in a trial of the OX40 agonist ivuxolimab. The CDR3 DNA sequence: TGTGCCACCAGCAGAGACAGGGATAACAATGAGCAGTTCTTC. This encodes CATSRDRDNNEQFF.